Described below is a single T cell receptor (beta chain) sequence and its context. Its matching antigen is unknown. The library labeled individual cDNA molecules by adding unique molecular identifiers to them. TCRdb used MiXCR to reprocess the RACE reads, holding one entry per CDR3 protein. This table has roughly 120,000 distinct CDR3 sequences, 8.5% to 9.5% appearing once. The CDR3 consists of 14 residues. The V gene's germline CDR1 is DFQATT and CDR2 SNEGSKA (reference sequence). Trimming removed 3 bases at V and 4 bases at J, with 12 bases between. Described time point: healthy volunteer bleed at 2 weeks. The authors extracted total RNA from unfractionated whole blood. These data belong to a study of human T cells and chemical hapten exposure. Overall study context: Per-sample TCR yield variability stemmed mainly from small pooled library volume differences.

Study-wide findings and caveats: DPC sensitization did not alter TCRs above 1 in 1000 frequency.

J is TRBJ2-2 and V is TRBV20-1, with D possibly matching TRBD2 (5 bases). This receptor was taken from a male donor in good health. Some clones in this sample may be carry-over from other donors' samples. Sequencing was performed on whole blood. In nucleotides, the CDR3 is TGCAGTGCTAGCTACCGGGGTGTCACCGGGGAGCTGTTTTTT. It yields the protein CSASYRGVTGELFF.